These T cell receptor beta chains were read from a single sample in a study of T-cell reconstitution after alpha-beta-depleted transplantation in children. TCRdb redid the calling of the PCR reads with MiXCR, one entry per CDR3 protein. The sample consists of roughly 400,000 distinct CDR3 sequences, 43% of them appearing once. The sequencing used PBMCs, collected before TCRalphabeta/CD19-depleted stem cell transplant. These receptors all come from a girl aged 2 to 10 with aplastic anemia, due to receive a stem cell transplant. The CDR3 runs from the conserved cysteine through the conserved F or W. The order of the fields is D gene, V gene, CDR3 length, J gene, clone size, CDR3 protein, CDR3 DNA. A D gene is named only where the DNA matches it firmly. Clone size, where shown, is once, few, many, or a class for clones that have expanded.

d_gene: NA; v_gene: TRBV6-5; len: 14; j_gene: TRBJ1-4; abundance: NA; CDR3aa: CASSYGQVNEKLFF; CDR3nt: TGTGCCAGCAGTTATGGTCAGGTGAATGAAAAACTGTTTTTT
d_gene: NA; v_gene: TRBV11-2; len: 16; j_gene: TRBJ2-5; abundance: NA; CDR3aa: CASSKRARIGQETQYF; CDR3nt: TGTGCCAGCAGTAAAAGGGCCCGAATCGGGCAAGAGACCCAGTACTTC
d_gene: NA; v_gene: TRBV24-1; len: 16; j_gene: TRBJ2-3; abundance: NA; CDR3aa: CATSDFSTGSTDTQYF; CDR3nt: TGTGCCACCAGTGATTTTTCTACTGGGAGCACAGATACGCAGTATTTT
d_gene: NA; v_gene: TRBV29-1; len: 12; j_gene: TRBJ2-7; abundance: NA; CDR3aa: CSVVIGTYEQYF; CDR3nt: TGCAGCGTTGTAATTGGGACCTACGAGCAGTACTTC
d_gene: NA; v_gene: TRBV9; len: 14; j_gene: TRBJ2-7; abundance: NA; CDR3aa: CASSVKDSAREQYF; CDR3nt: TGTGCCAGCAGCGTGAAGGACTCCGCCCGCGAGCAGTACTTC
d_gene: TRBD1; v_gene: TRBV12-3/TRBV12-4; len: 17; j_gene: TRBJ2-1; abundance: many; CDR3aa: CASSSAKTGGFYNEQFF; CDR3nt: TGTGCCAGCAGTTCAGCCAAGACAGGGGGATTCTACAATGAGCAGTTCTTC
d_gene: NA; v_gene: TRBV5-1; len: 12; j_gene: TRBJ2-5; abundance: NA; CDR3aa: CASRPGSETQYF; CDR3nt: TGCGCCAGCAGACCTGGGTCAGAGACCCAGTACTTC
d_gene: TRBD1; v_gene: TRBV10-3; len: 13; j_gene: TRBJ2-5; abundance: NA; CDR3aa: CAISGTGKETQYF; CDR3nt: TGTGCCATCAGTGGGACAGGGAAAGAGACCCAGTACTTC
d_gene: NA; v_gene: TRBV20-1; len: 11; j_gene: TRBJ2-1; abundance: NA; CDR3aa: CSAPIPGRQFF; CDR3nt: TGCAGTGCTCCAATCCCGGGAAGGCAGTTCTTC
d_gene: TRBD2; v_gene: TRBV7-2; len: 14; j_gene: TRBJ2-3; abundance: many; CDR3aa: CASSLELAPDTQYF; CDR3nt: TGTGCCAGCAGCTTAGAACTAGCGCCAGATACGCAGTATTTT